The 21 T cell receptor beta chains given below trace back to one sample, sequenced in a study of T-cell memory formation after mild COVID-19 (dated by TCRdb to about 2021). The library was prepared using 5' RACE. These reads were obtained on an Illumina NovaSeq 6000. TCRdb's own reprocessing of the public reads used fastp at Q25 and MiXCR and kept productive beta chains. Rows with one shared CDR3 protein collapse into an entry with the most common genes and DNA. Counted in this sample were roughly 480,000 distinct CDR3 sequences; approximately 25% of them appeared once. The ten top clones hold around 12% of the sample. Sample: PBMCs or a T cell subset sorted from them (not recorded which). Source of these receptors: an adult woman who had mild COVID-19 (a few samples of this study predate the infection). The sample titles of this study are shuffled in the database, so cell type and time point are left out; the donor was told from shared clones.

This chain links TRBV7-2 with TRBJ2-7; 8 bases align to TRBD1. The CDR3 is made up of 18 amino acids. Germline V gene sequence: CDR1 SGHTA, CDR2 FQGNSA. V shed 4 bases, J shed 0 bases, and the junction held 14 bases outside the gene matches. This chain's CDR3 is CASSSSRGRALASYEQYF. As DNA, the CDR3 is TGTGCCAGCAGCTCCTCCAGGGGGCGGGCCCTTGCCTCCTACGAGCAGTACTTC.

This clonotype has a single count. This chain links TRBV7-9 with TRBJ1-3; 7 bases are a match to TRBD1. J was trimmed by 6 bases and V by 5 bases; bases with no gene match: 10. The CDR3 spans 15 residues. Germline CDR1 and CDR2: SEHNR and FQNEAQ (reference sequence). The CDR3 here is CASSPRDSRKNTIYF. Here the CDR3 DNA reads TGTGCCAGCAGCCCCCGGGACAGTCGGAAAAACACCATATATTTT. Drawing the rest from reference TRBV7-9 and TRBJ1-3, the complete variable domain is DTGVSQNPRHKITKRGQNVTFRCDPISEHNRLYWYRQTLGQGPEFLTYFQNEAQLEKSRLLSDRFSAERPKGSFSTLEIQRTEQGDSAMYLCASSPRDSRKNTIYFGEGSWLTVV.

The gene calls are TRBV4-1 and TRBJ2-7, with D unclear. The CDR3 spans 13 residues. CDR1 MGHRA and CDR2 YSYEKL come from the germline V gene. V gave up 1 base and J gave up 3 bases, with 7 bases separating them. In DNA, the CDR3 is TGCGCCAGCAGCCAAGTTCTCAGCTACGAGCAGTACTTC. Encoded protein: CASSQVLSYEQYF.

This clonotype occurred many times. V is TRBV7-2 and J is TRBJ2-7, with 7 bases matching TRBD1. The V gene's germline CDR1 is SGHTA and CDR2 FQGNSA. V lost 5 bases, J lost 4 bases, and 5 bases stayed unmatched. This CDR3 is 13 amino acids long. The CDR3 reads CASSPGGGYEQYF. In nucleotides, the CDR3 is TGTGCCAGCAGCCCAGGGGGTGGGTACGAGCAGTACTTC.

The chain recombines TRBV14 with TRBJ2-2; D is possibly TRBD1 or TRBD2 (6 bases each). The CDR3 extends over 17 amino acids. Germline CDR1 and CDR2: SGHDN and FVKESK. Trimming shortened V by 1 base and J by 4 bases, and 16 bases separated the two germline ends. The CDR3 DNA reads TGTGCCAGCAGCCAAGCGCTACGGGGGCGCCTCACCGGGGAGCTGTTTTTT. This encodes CASSQALRGRLTGELFF. The variable domain in full, with the rest retrieved from reference TRBV14 and TRBJ2-2, is EAGVTQFPSHSVIEKGQTVTLRCDPISGHDNLYWYRRVMGKEIKFLLHFVKESKQDESGMPNNRFLAERTGGTYSTLKVQPAELEDSGVYFCASSQALRGRLTGELFFGEGSRLTVL.

This chain links TRBV4-1 with TRBJ1-2; the match to TRBD1 covers 7 bases. The CDR3 contains 15 residues. J lost 1 base, V lost 1 base, and 3 bases had no gene match. Germline V gene sequence: CDR1 MGHRA, CDR2 YSYEKL. In DNA form, the CDR3 reads TGCGCCAGCAGCCAAGCCACAGGGGATAACTATGGCTACACCTTC. It encodes CASSQATGDNYGYTF.

The genes are TRBV15 and TRBJ1-1, with D perhaps TRBD1 (5 bases). CDR1 and CDR2 from the germline V gene are LNHNV and YYDKDF (reference sequence). CDR3 length: 15 amino acids. V dropped 0 bases and J dropped 1 base, with 9 bases sitting between them. The DNA for the CDR3 is TGTGCCACCAGCAGAGAATTGGGGCCGAACACTGAAGCTTTCTTT. Translation: CATSRELGPNTEAFF.

This clonotype has only a few counts. The chain couples TRBV15 to TRBJ1-1; the D is unclear. Germline lookup yields CDR1 LNHNV and CDR2 YYDKDF (reference sequence). This CDR3 region has 15 residues. The ends were cut back, 5 bases at V and 4 bases at J, with 17 bases in the middle. CDR3 DNA: TGTGCCACCAGCGAGATGACCCGGGTGGGCACTGAAGCTTTCTTT. The encoded protein is CATSEMTRVGTEAFF.

V usage is TRBV20-1 and J usage is TRBJ2-3, with a tentative D call TRBD1 (7 bases). CDR1 DFQATT and CDR2 SNEGSKA come from the germline V gene (reference sequence). The length of the CDR3 is 15 residues. V was cut by 7 bases and J by 4 bases, with 21 bases left in between. The CDR3 spells CSVLRDSQGADTQYF. Here the CDR3 DNA reads TGCAGTGTCCTCCGGGACTCCCAGGGGGCAGATACGCAGTATTTT.

This clonotype has just a few counts. The chain recombines TRBV7-9 with TRBJ2-3; 10 bases are a match to TRBD2. The CDR3 consists of 18 residues. Germline V gene sequence: CDR1 SEHNR, CDR2 FQNEAQ (reference sequence). J was trimmed by 3 bases and V by 5 bases; bases with no gene match: 14. The CDR3 DNA reads as TGTGCCAGCAGCCTCTCGGGACTAGCGAGAGGGGGGACAGATACGCAGTATTTT. This codes for CASSLSGLARGGTDTQYF.

The rearrangement uses TRBV7-6 and TRBJ2-7, with 10 nucleotides matching TRBD1. Germline V gives CDR1 SGHVS, CDR2 FNYEAQ. Germline trimming cut 8 bases from V and 0 bases from J; bases unmatched to any gene: 7. The CDR3 is made up of 15 amino acids. Here the CDR3 DNA reads TGTGCCAGCTCCGCCGGGACAGGGGCCTCCTACGAGCAGTACTTC. It yields the protein CASSAGTGASYEQYF.

This clonotype turned up a few times. The chain has TRBV27 and TRBJ2-3; 9 nucleotides match TRBD1. The V and J ends lost 6 bases and 2 bases, in that order; junction bases with no gene match: 9. Looked up from germline, CDR1 is MNHEY and CDR2 is SMNVEV (reference sequence). This CDR3 region has 16 residues. CDR3 coding DNA: TGTGCCAGCAGCAACAGGGGGCCTAAATACACAGATACGCAGTATTTT. Translating it yields CASSNRGPKYTDTQYF.

The chain uses TRBV4-3 and TRBJ2-1, with TRBD2 identical over 9 bases. Germline lookup yields CDR1 LGHNA and CDR2 YSLEER. This CDR3 has 17 residues. Trimming removed 0 bases from V and 7 bases from J; junction bases left unmatched: 10. CDR3 residues: CASSQEWGWGLANEQFF. The DNA of the CDR3 is TGCGCCAGCAGCCAAGAGTGGGGTTGGGGACTAGCTAATGAGCAGTTCTTC.

The rearrangement joins TRBV5-6 to TRBJ2-7; tentatively, D is TRBD2 (6 bases). V was shortened by 4 bases and J by 6 bases, with 20 bases between the two germline ends. Germline CDR1 is SGHDT and CDR2 is YYEEEE. The CDR3 covers 15 residues. CDR3 region: CASSHLTRDAPEQYF. The CDR3 nucleotides read TGTGCCAGCAGCCACTTGACTAGGGACGCCCCCGAGCAGTACTTC.

The chain uses TRBV29-1 and TRBJ1-2, with D uncertain. Germline lookup yields CDR1 SQVTM and CDR2 ANQGSEA. Trimming left V 5 bases short and J 5 bases short, with 12 bases between. The CDR3 consists of 12 residues. The CDR3 nucleotides are TGCAGCGTTTCGGAGGTTGTGTATGGCTACACCTTC. It is translated as CSVSEVVYGYTF. Full variable domain (remainder filled in from reference TRBV29-1 and TRBJ1-2): SAVISQKPSRDICQRGTSLTIQCQVDSQVTMMFWYRQQPGQSLTLIATANQGSEATYESGFVIDKFPISRPNLTFSTLTVSNMSPEDSSIYLCSVSEVVYGYTFGSGTRLTVV.

V and J are TRBV7-9 and TRBJ2-1; D might be TRBD2 (5 bases). The CDR3 is 14 amino acids. Trimming cost V 5 bases and J 6 bases, with 14 bases left between them. Germline V lookup: CDR1 SEHNR, CDR2 FQNEAQ (reference sequence). The CDR3 loop is CASSPAITSNEQFF. The CDR3 bases are TGTGCCAGCAGCCCTGCAATAACTAGCAATGAGCAGTTCTTC.

The V and J genes are TRBV7-8 and TRBJ2-5, with D unresolved. V was trimmed by 6 bases and J by 5 bases, leaving 10 bases between them. Germline V gives CDR1 SGHVS, CDR2 FQNEAQ. The CDR3 is made up of 12 amino acids. CDR3 sequence reads: CASRNDLETQYF. The CDR3 nucleotides are TGTGCCAGCAGAAACGACTTGGAGACCCAGTACTTC.

There are a few counts of this clonotype. This sequence joins TRBV20-1 and TRBJ2-7; a weak D match, TRBD2 (6 bases). The germline gives CDR1 DFQATT, CDR2 SNEGSKA (reference sequence). This CDR3 comprises 14 residues. The germline V and J ends were trimmed by 7 bases and 0 bases, with 16 bases remaining between them. CDR3 nucleotides: TGCAGTGTCCCCGACCGGGGGTTCTCCTACGAGCAGTACTTC. Protein product: CSVPDRGFSYEQYF.

The table lists this clonotype with a few counts. This rearrangement joins TRBV7-6 to TRBJ2-2; TRBD2 matches at 9 bases. This CDR3 contains 15 residues. V was clipped by 5 bases and J by 4 bases; unmatched bases: 5. Germline V gene sequence: CDR1 SGHVS, CDR2 FNYEAQ. The CDR3, as DNA: TGTGCCAGCAGCCCAGAAGCGGGGGGCACCGGGGAGCTGTTTTTT. Protein sequence: CASSPEAGGTGELFF.

This clonotype was seen repeatedly, ten times or more. J is TRBJ2-7 and V is TRBV4-2; 7 bases map to TRBD2. This CDR3 has 14 residues. Germline CDR1 LGHNA, CDR2 YNFKEQ. After removal of 4 bases from V and 6 bases from J, the junction contained 9 bases not matched to a gene. The CDR3 DNA reads as TGTGCCAGCAGCCTTAGCTCCGGGGGGAGCGAGCAGTACTTC. It yields the protein CASSLSSGGSEQYF.

This clonotype was seen only a few times. The rearrangement links TRBV5-1 to TRBJ2-2; TRBD2 agrees at 7 bases. Germline CDR1 is SGHRS and CDR2 is YFSETQ. The CDR3 runs to 16 residues. The J segment lost 0 bases and the V segment lost 0 bases, leaving 2 bases of the junction unmatched. The chain's CDR3 is CASSLVGGSNTGELFF. CDR3 sequence (DNA): TGCGCCAGCAGCTTGGTGGGGGGGTCGAACACCGGGGAGCTGTTTTTT. Full variable domain (outside the CDR3, taken from reference TRBV5-1 and TRBJ2-2): KAGVTQTPRYLIKTRGQQVTLSCSPISGHRSVSWYQQTPGQGLQFLFEYFSETQRNKGNFPGRFSGRQFSNSRSEMNVSTLELGDSALYLCASSLVGGSNTGELFFGEGSRLTVL.